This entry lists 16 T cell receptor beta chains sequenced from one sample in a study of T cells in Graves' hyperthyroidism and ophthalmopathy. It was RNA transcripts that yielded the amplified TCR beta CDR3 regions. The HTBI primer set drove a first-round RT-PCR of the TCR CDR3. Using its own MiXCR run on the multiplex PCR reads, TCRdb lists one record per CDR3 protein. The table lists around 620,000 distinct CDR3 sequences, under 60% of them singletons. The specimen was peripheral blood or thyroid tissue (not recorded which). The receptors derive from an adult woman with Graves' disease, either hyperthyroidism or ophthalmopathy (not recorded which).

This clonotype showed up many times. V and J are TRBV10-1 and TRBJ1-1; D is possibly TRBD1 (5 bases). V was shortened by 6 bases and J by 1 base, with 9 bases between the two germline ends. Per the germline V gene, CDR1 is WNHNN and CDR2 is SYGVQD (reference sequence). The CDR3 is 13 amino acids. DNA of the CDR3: TGCGCCAGCAGCCGGGACCGGAACACTGAAGCTTTCTTT. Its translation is CASSRDRNTEAFF.

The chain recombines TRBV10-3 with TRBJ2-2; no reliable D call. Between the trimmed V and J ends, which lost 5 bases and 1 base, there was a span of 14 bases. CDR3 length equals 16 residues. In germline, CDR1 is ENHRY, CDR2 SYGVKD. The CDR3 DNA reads TGTGCCATCAGTTTACATTCGGGCCAGAACACCGGGGAGCTGTTTTTT. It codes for CAISLHSGQNTGELFF.

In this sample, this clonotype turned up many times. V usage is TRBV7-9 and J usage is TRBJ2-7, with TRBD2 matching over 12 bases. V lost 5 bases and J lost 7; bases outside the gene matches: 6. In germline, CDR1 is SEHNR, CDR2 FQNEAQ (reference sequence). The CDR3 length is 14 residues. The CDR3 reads CASSNTGTSGEQYF. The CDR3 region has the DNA TGTGCCAGCAGCAACACCGGGACTAGCGGGGAGCAGTACTTC.

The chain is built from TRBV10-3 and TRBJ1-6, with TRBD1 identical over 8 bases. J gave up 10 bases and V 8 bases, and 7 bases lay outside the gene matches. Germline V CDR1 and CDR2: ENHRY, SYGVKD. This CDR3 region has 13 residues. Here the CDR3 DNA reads TGTGCCATCGGCGGGACAGGTCTCTCACCCCTCCACTTT. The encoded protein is CAIGGTGLSPLHF.

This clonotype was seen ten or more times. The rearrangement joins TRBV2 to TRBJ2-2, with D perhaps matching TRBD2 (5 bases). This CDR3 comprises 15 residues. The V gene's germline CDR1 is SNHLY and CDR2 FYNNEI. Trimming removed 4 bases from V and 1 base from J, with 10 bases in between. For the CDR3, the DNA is TGTGCCAGCAGTGTGCGGGTCAGGAACACCGGGGAGCTGTTTTTT. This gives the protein CASSVRVRNTGELFF.

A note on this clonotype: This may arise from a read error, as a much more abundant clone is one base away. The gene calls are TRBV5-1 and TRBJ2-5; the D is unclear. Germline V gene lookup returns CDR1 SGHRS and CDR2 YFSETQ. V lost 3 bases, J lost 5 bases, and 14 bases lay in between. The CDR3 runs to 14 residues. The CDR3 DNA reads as TGCGCCAGCAGCTCCTCAGATATCGGGGAGACCCAGTACTTC. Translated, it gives CASSSSDIGETQYF.

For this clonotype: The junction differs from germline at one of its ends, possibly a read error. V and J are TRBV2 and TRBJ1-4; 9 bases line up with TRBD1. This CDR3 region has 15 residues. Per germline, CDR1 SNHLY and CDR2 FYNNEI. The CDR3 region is CASSGGTGTNEELFF. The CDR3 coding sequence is TGTGCCAGCAGTGGGGGGACAGGGACAAATGAAGAACTGTTTTTT.

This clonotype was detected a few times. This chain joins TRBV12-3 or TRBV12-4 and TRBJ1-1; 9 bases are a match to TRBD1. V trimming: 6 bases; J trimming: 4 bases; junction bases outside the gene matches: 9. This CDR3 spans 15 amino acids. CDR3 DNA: TGTGCCAGCAGGACAGGGGGACAAGAGAGCACTGAAGCTTTCTTT. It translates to CASRTGGQESTEAFF.

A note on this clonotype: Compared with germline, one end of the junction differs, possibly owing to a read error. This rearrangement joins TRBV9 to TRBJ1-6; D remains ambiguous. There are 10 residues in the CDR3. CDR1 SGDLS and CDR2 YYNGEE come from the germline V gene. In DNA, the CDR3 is TGTGCCAGCAGCGTAGGACCCCGCCACTTT. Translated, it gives CASSVGPRHF. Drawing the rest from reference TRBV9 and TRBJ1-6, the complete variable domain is DSGVTQTPKHLITATGQRVTLRCSPRSGDLSVYWYQQSLDQGLQFLIQYYNGEERAKGNILERFSAQQFPDLHSELNLSSLELGDSALYFCASSVGPRHFGNGTRLTVT.

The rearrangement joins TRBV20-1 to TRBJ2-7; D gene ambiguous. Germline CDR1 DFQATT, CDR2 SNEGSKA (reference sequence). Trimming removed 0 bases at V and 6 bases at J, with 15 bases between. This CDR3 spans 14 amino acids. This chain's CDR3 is CSARDRRLKREQYF. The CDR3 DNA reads TGCAGTGCTAGAGATCGCCGGCTGAAGCGCGAGCAGTACTTC.

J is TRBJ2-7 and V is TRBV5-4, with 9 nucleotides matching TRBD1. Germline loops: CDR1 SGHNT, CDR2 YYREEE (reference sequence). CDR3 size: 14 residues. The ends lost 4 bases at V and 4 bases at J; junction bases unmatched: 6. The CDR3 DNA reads TGTGCCAGCAGCGGGACAGGGACGAGGTACGAGCAGTACTTC. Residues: CASSGTGTRYEQYF.

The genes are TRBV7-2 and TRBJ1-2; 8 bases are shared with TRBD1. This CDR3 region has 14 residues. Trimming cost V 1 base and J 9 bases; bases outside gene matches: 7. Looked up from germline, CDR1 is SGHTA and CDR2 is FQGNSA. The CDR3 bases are TGTGCCAGCAGCTTAGGGTGGCAGGGGGCCAGCTACACCTTC. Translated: CASSLGWQGASYTF.

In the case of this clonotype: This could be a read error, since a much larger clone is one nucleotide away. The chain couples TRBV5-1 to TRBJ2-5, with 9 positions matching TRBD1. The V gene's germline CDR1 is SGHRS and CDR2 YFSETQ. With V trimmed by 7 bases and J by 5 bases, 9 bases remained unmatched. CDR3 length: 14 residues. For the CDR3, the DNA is TGCGCCAGCCGCGGGACAGGGACTTTTGAGACCCAGTACTTC. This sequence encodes CASRGTGTFETQYF. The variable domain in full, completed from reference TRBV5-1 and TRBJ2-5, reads KAGVTQTPRYLIKTRGQQVTLSCSPISGHRSVSWYQQTPGQGLQFLFEYFSETQRNKGNFPGRFSGRQFSNSRSEMNVSTLELGDSALYLCASRGTGTFETQYFGPGTRLLVL.

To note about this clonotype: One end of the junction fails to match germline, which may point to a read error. The CDR3 DNA reads as TGCAGCGTCGGAAAACAGATTGAAGTTTTCTTT. Translation gives CSVGKQIEVFF. The chain joins TRBV29-1 to TRBJ1-1; D remains ambiguous. CDR1 and CDR2 from the germline V gene are SQVTM and ANQGSEA. This CDR3 has 11 amino acids.

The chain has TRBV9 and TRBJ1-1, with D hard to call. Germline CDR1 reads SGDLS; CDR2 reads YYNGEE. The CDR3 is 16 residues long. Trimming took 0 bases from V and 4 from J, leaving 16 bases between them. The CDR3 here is CASSVEGSHPPTEAFF. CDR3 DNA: TGTGCCAGCAGCGTAGAAGGTTCGCATCCACCCACTGAAGCTTTCTTT.

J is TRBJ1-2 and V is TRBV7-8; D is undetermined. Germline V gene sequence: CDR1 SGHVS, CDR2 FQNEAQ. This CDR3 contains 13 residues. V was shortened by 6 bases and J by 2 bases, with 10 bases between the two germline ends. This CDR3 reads CASRQGRNYGYTF. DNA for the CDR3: TGTGCCAGCAGACAAGGGCGGAACTATGGCTACACCTTC.